These T cell receptor beta chains were read from a single sample in a study of post-analysis software for immune sequencing data. One entry per CDR3 protein, called by TCRdb with MiXCR from the PCR reads. This sample has approximately 250,000 distinct CDR3 sequences, with about 38% found just once. Source material: blood. The source of these receptors is a girl aged 10 to 17 with multiple sclerosis. The CDR3 runs from the conserved cysteine through the conserved F or W. The D gene is left open where the match is weak. Some rows mark clone size as missing; the rest say once, few, many or name a class of expanded clone.

>TRBD1|TRBV15|many|TRBJ1-5
TGTGCCACCTTTAACCCAAACGGCCGACAGGGCCCTAGACAGCCCCAGCATTTT
CATFNPNGRQGPRQPQHF
>NA|TRBV6-5|many|TRBJ2-3
TGTGCCAGCAGTCCCTCCTGGGGCGGGAGCACAGATACGCAGTATTTT
CASSPSWGGSTDTQYF
>TRBD2|TRBV27|NA|TRBJ2-5
TGTGCCAGCAGTTTACGAGGGGATGTAGCGGGAGCAGAGACCCAGTACTTC
CASSLRGDVAGAETQYF
>NA|TRBV7-3|many|TRBJ1-1
TGTGCCAGCAGCCCTACCCGGCAGCACACTGAAGCTTTCTTT
CASSPTRQHTEAFF
>NA|TRBV7-8|many|TRBJ2-7
TGTGCCAGCAGCTTAGGGACAGATACCTACGAGCAGTACTTC
CASSLGTDTYEQYF
>NA|TRBV13|NA|TRBJ1-5
TGTGCCAGCAGCATGGGCTATAGCAATCAGCCCCAGCATTTT
CASSMGYSNQPQHF
>NA|TRBV6-5|few|TRBJ2-2
TGTGCCAGCAGTTACTCCAGGCCTGGGGGCGGCACCGGGGAGCTGTTTTTT
CASSYSRPGGGTGELFF
>TRBD1|TRBV6-6|NA|TRBJ1-6
TGTGCCAGCAGTTACATCCACAGGGGCCAGGATTCATCCCTCCACTTT
CASSYIHRGQDSSLHF
>NA|TRBV19|many|TRBJ1-2
TGTGCCAGTACCAGGGAGACAGGCTACTATGGCTACACCTTC
CASTRETGYYGYTF
>NA|TRBV11-2|NA|TRBJ2-1
TGTGCCAGCAGCTTAGTAATGACTGGCCCTTACGATGAGCAGTTCTTC
CASSLVMTGPYDEQFF